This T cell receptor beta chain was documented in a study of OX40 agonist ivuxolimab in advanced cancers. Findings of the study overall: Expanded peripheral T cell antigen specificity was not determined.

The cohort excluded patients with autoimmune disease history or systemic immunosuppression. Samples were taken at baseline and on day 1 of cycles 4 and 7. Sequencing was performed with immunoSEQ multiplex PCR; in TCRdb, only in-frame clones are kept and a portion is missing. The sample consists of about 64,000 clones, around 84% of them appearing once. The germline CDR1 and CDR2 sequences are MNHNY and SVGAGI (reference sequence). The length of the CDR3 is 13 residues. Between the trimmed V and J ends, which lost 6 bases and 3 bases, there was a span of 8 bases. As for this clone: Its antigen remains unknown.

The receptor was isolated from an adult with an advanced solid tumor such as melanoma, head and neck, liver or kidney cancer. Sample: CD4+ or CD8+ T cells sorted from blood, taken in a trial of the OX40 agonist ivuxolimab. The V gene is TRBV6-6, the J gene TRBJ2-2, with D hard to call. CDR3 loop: CASSPEDTGELFF. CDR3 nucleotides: TGTGCCAGCAGCCCCGAGGACACCGGGGAGCTGTTTTTT.